These 14 T cell receptor beta chains came from one sample sequenced in a study of OX40 agonist ivuxolimab in advanced cancers. The table came from immunoSEQ multiplex PCR; TCRdb's copy has only in-frame clones and leaves some out. The repertoire holds about 80,000 clones, with roughly 84% as singletons. The sample was CD4+ or CD8+ T cells sorted from blood, taken in a trial of the OX40 agonist ivuxolimab. The origin of the receptors is an adult with an advanced solid tumor such as melanoma, head and neck, liver or kidney cancer.

This clone was counted once. The J gene is TRBJ2-7, the V gene TRBV11-2, with TRBD2 matching over 8 bases. This CDR3 is built from 14 residues. CDR1 and CDR2 (germline): SGHAT, FQNNGV. The ends lost 3 bases at V and 3 bases at J; junction bases unmatched: 4. The CDR3: CASSFRGGRYEQYF. The CDR3 region has the DNA TGTGCCAGCAGCTTCCGGGGGGGACGCTACGAGCAGTACTTC. Filled out from reference TRBV11-2 and TRBJ2-7, the complete variable domain reads EAGVAQSPRYKIIEKRQSVAFWCNPISGHATLYWYQQILGQGPKLLIQFQNNGVVDDSQLPKDRFSAERLKGVDSTLKIQPAKLEDSAVYLCASSFRGGRYEQYFGPGTRLTVT.

J is TRBJ2-1 and V is TRBV11-2; the D is unclear. CDR1 is SGHAT, CDR2 FQNNGV, per germline. There are 14 residues in the CDR3. V was trimmed by 0 bases and J by 5 bases, leaving 8 bases between them. Here the CDR3 DNA reads TGTGCCAGCAGCTTAGAGAGTCGACACAATGAGCAGTTCTTC. It encodes CASSLESRHNEQFF.

The chain combines TRBV5-6 with TRBJ2-5; 9 bases align to TRBD1. Germline V gene lookup returns CDR1 SGHDT and CDR2 YYEEEE. J was trimmed by 4 bases and V by 3 bases; bases with no gene match: 10. CDR3 length equals 16 residues. In DNA form, the CDR3 reads TGTGCCAGCAGCTCGACCGGGACAGGGAGAGGAGAGACCCAGTACTTC. Its translation is CASSSTGTGRGETQYF.

This clone has a single count. The rearrangement joins TRBV7-9 to TRBJ1-2; 8 bases match TRBD1. The ends lost 1 base at V and 4 bases at J; junction bases unmatched: 8. Germline values: CDR1 SEHNR, CDR2 FQNEAQ (reference sequence). The CDR3 contains 16 residues. The CDR3 DNA reads TGTGCCAGCAGCTTAGGGACAGGGAACATCCTCTATGGCTACACCTTC. The encoded protein is CASSLGTGNILYGYTF.

The chain is built from TRBV5-6 and TRBJ2-7; TRBD1 matches at 10 bases. CDR3 size: 14 residues. Germline V gene lookup returns CDR1 SGHDT and CDR2 YYEEEE. V trimming: 6 bases; J trimming: 2 bases; junction bases outside the gene matches: 5. The CDR3 spells CASNPTGGAYEQYF. CDR3 sequence (DNA): TGTGCCAGCAACCCGACAGGGGGCGCCTACGAGCAGTACTTC.

The chain employs TRBV27 and TRBJ2-7; 8 bases match TRBD1. The germline V gene has CDR1 MNHEY and CDR2 SMNVEV (reference sequence). J lost 3 bases, V lost 5 bases, and 9 bases had no gene match. This CDR3 spans 15 amino acids. The CDR3 region has the DNA TGTGCCAGCAGTGTAACCGGGACAGGCCACTACGAGCAGTACTTC. This sequence encodes CASSVTGTGHYEQYF.

The genes are TRBV19 and TRBJ1-2; D gene unclear. There are 12 residues in the CDR3. CDR1 LNHDA and CDR2 SQIVND come from the germline V gene (reference sequence). V dropped 3 bases and J dropped 8 bases, with 10 bases sitting between them. This CDR3 reads CASSIQEWGYTF. The CDR3 nucleotides read TGTGCCAGTAGTATCCAGGAGTGGGGCTACACCTTC. The full variable domain, in which reference TRBV19 and TRBJ1-2 provide the parts outside the CDR3, is DGGITQSPKYLFRKEGQNVTLSCEQNLNHDAMYWYRQDPGQGLRLIYYSQIVNDFQKGDIAEGYSVSREKKESFPLTVTSAQKNPTAFYLCASSIQEWGYTFGSGTRLTVV.

The rearrangement links TRBV11-2 to TRBJ2-7; D is perhaps TRBD2 (6 bases). V lost 5 bases to trimming and J lost 1 base, with 12 bases between them. This CDR3 has 14 amino acids. CDR1 is SGHAT, CDR2 FQNNGV, per germline. The CDR3 nucleotides are TGTGCCAGCAGCCTCCAGCGGGCATCCTACGAGCAGTACTTC. It encodes CASSLQRASYEQYF.

The chain has TRBV7-3 and TRBJ1-2; D is unclear. Trimming took off 0 bases at V and 13 bases at J, with 12 bases between the two ends. The CDR3 consists of 12 residues. The germline CDR1 and CDR2 sequences are SGHTA and FQGTGA. The CDR3 DNA follows: TGTGCCAGCAGCTTAACGCCAGGTCCACTCACCTTC. Amino acid sequence: CASSLTPGPLTF.

This clone came up once. The chain links TRBV10-1 to TRBJ2-1, with D unclear. Germline lookup yields CDR1 WNHNN and CDR2 SYGVQD (reference sequence). This CDR3 has 15 residues. Between the trimmed V and J ends, which lost 0 bases and 3 bases, there was a span of 9 bases. CDR3 sequence: CASSESQQYYNEQFF. CDR3 nucleotides: TGCGCCAGCAGTGAGTCCCAGCAGTACTACAATGAGCAGTTCTTC.

J is TRBJ1-4 and V is TRBV27, with D perhaps matching TRBD1 (6 bases). Germline V gene sequence: CDR1 MNHEY, CDR2 SMNVEV (reference sequence). There are 17 residues in the CDR3. Trimming took 6 bases from V and 5 from J, leaving 22 bases between them. The CDR3 protein is CASRGVVQPRGNEKLFF. CDR3 coding DNA: TGTGCCAGCAGAGGGGTGGTGCAGCCTAGGGGGAATGAAAAACTGTTTTTT.

V and J are TRBV10-2 and TRBJ1-2; D is unresolved. Trimming removed 0 bases from V and 1 base from J, with 12 bases in between. The CDR3 is 16 amino acids. Germline V gene data show CDR1 as WSHSY and CDR2 as SAAADI. The CDR3 reads CASSESIPGGNYGYTF. Here the CDR3 DNA reads TGCGCCAGCAGTGAGTCGATTCCAGGAGGTAACTATGGCTACACCTTC.

The rearrangement links TRBV6-1 to TRBJ1-2; TRBD1 agrees at 8 bases. Unmatched junction bases numbered 3, after V lost 2 bases and J lost 7 bases. The CDR3 runs to 13 residues. Germline-derived CDR1 and CDR2 are MNHNS and SASEGT. The CDR3 reads CASSEQGAGGYTF. CDR3 bases: TGTGCCAGCAGTGAACAGGGGGCGGGTGGCTACACCTTC.

The CDR3 region is CASRASGIYGYTF. The CDR3 DNA sequence: TGTGCCAGCAGGGCCTCAGGGATCTATGGCTACACCTTC. The chain is built from TRBV6-1 and TRBJ1-2, with a weak D call TRBD1 (5 bases). Trimming stripped 6 bases from V and 4 bases from J, with 12 bases between. The CDR3 extends over 13 amino acids. Germline assignment: CDR1 MNHNS and CDR2 SASEGT.